This TCR beta chain originates from a study of blood T cell repertoires in COVID-19. The overall study: T cells, B-cell-depleted T cells, or PBMCs provided the cDNA or gDNA that served as material.

This CDR3 has 17 residues. Between the trimmed V and J ends, which lost 1 base and 4 bases, there was a span of 14 bases. The germline V gene encodes CDR1 LGHNA and CDR2 YSLEER. Only in-frame clones appear in the TCRdb table, and some are missing; sequencing was by immunoSEQ multiplex PCR. The sample carries under 150,000 clones, approximately 89% recorded once. The specimen was peripheral blood. The chain is built from TRBV4-3 and TRBJ2-6; TRBD2 is a possible D gene (5 bases). This receptor was taken from a woman between 55 and 75 years old with COVID-19, enrolled during active disease. CDR3 loop: CASSQGRGRNGANVLTF. CDR3 nucleotides: TGCGCCAGCAGCCAAGGTCGGGGTCGGAACGGGGCCAACGTCCTGACTTTC.